This T cell receptor (beta chain) was captured in a study of OX40 agonist ivuxolimab in advanced cancers. Regarding the complete study: Ivuxolimab, which targeted the costimulatory receptor OX40 (CD134), was an agonistic, fully human IgG2 monoclonal antibody. Intravenous ivuxolimab was administered to patients every 2 weeks at six dose levels: 0.01, 0.1, 0.3, 1.5, 3 and 10 mg/kg. Among the roughly 50 dose-escalation patients, around 19 had hepatocellular carcinoma, 15 melanoma, 9 renal cell carcinoma and 9 head and neck cancer. A male proportion of about 79% and a mean age of approximately 61 years, ranging from roughly 23 to 90, were recorded for the dose-escalation cohort. Patients were allowed to have had prior anti-PD-1, anti-PD-L1 or anti-CTLA-4 therapy, and roughly two fifths of the dose-escalation patients had been treated with checkpoint inhibitors. Three dose-escalation patients achieved partial responses, one with hepatocellular carcinoma and two with cutaneous melanoma. Peripheral TCRbeta sequencing aimed to test whether ivuxolimab altered TCR sequence diversity and caused clonal T-cell expansion. The paper covers the monotherapy dose-escalation part of the phase I ivuxolimab trial, which included N of about 50 patients. Study-wide findings and limitations: The antigen specificity of the clonally expanded peripheral T cells was not determined. In partial responders in the 0.1-3.0 mg/kg groups, normalized peripheral clonal expansion was found to be among the lowest, especially among CD8+ T cells. Low levels of normalized T-cell clonal expansion were also seen in some patients who did not respond. At doses of 0.1 to 3.0 mg/kg, clonal expansion of both CD4+ and CD8+ blood T cells was observed from baseline to week 6. After ivuxolimab, more expanded clones were found on average in CD8+ T cells than in CD4+ T cells.

The count of this clone is one. The antigen this receptor binds is unknown. No qualities accompany the bases; no much larger clone lies one base away. The trial excluded patients who had a history of autoimmune disease or who were on systemic immunosuppression. Peripheral blood for TCR sequencing was collected from all dose cohorts at baseline, on cycle 4 day 1, and on cycle 7 day 1. The samples were taken from a phase I, first-in-human, multicenter, open-label dose-escalation trial of ivuxolimab. Adults with locally advanced or metastatic melanoma, renal cell carcinoma, hepatocellular carcinoma or head and neck squamous cell carcinoma were enrolled in the trial. CD4+ and CD8+ T cells were sorted separately from peripheral blood before TCR sequencing. Genomic DNA was extracted from sorted cells for sequencing of the TCRbeta CDR3 region. TCRbeta CDR3 regions were sequenced using the immunoSEQ Assay. Not all clones reach the TCRdb copy of this immuneACCESS table, which keeps in-frame sequences only. Checked studies attribute under half of the gap to unresolved V genes and leave the rest unexplained. This sample holds 35,000 to 40,000 clones; roughly 90% were observed only once. The biggest ten clones account for 8.5% to 10% of the sample.

Source: CD4+ or CD8+ T cells sorted from blood, taken in a trial of the OX40 agonist ivuxolimab. The source of this sequence is an adult with an advanced solid tumor such as melanoma, head and neck, liver or kidney cancer.

The bases are TGTGCCAGCAGCCATATAGCGGGAGGCGGCCCAGATACGCAGTATTTT. Its translation is CASSHIAGGGPDTQYF. The chain employs TRBV7-3 and TRBJ2-3, and 10 junction bases match TRBD2. V and J are trimmed by 5 bases and 4 bases, and the gene matches miss 9 bases of the junction. Measured from the cysteine to the phenylalanine, the CDR3 is 16 residues long. The retained sequence is limited to the CDR3, 48 bases, with the frame set at the first base. CDR1 and CDR2, looked up from the germline V gene, are SGHTA and FQGTGA.